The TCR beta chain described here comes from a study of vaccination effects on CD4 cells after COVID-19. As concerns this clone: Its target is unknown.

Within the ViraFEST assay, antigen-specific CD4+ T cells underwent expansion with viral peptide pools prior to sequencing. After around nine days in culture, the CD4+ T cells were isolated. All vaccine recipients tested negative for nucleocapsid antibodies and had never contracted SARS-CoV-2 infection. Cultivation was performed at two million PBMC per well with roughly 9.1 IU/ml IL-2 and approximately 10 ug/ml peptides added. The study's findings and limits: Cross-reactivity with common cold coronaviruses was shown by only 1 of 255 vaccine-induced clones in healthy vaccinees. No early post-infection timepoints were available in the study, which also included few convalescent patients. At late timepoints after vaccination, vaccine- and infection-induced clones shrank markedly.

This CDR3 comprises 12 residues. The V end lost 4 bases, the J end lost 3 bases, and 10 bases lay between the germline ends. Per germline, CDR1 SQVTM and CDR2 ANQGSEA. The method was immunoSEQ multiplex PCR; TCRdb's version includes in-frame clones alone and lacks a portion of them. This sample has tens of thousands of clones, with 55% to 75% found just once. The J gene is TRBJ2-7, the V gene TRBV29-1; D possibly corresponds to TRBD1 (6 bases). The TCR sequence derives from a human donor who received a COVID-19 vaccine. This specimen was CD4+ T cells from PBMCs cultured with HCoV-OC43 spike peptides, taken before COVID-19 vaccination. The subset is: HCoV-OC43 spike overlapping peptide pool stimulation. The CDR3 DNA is TGCAGCGTTGTGGGGGCCCACTACGAGCAGTACTTC. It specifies CSVVGAHYEQYF.